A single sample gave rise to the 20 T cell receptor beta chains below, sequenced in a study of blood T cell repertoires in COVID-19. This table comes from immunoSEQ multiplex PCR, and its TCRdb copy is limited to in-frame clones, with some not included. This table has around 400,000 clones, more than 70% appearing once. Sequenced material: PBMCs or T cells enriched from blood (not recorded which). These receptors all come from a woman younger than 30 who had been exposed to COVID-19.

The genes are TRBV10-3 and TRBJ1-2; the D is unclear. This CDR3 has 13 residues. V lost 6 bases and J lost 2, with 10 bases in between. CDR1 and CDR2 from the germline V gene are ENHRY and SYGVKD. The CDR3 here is CAIRATENYGYTF. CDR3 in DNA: TGTGCCATCAGGGCTACAGAGAACTATGGCTACACCTTC.

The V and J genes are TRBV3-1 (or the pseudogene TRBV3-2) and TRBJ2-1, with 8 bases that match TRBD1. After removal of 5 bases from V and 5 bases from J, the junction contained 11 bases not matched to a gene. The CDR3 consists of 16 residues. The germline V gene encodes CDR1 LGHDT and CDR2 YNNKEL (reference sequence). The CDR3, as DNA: TGTGCCAGCAGCGAGTTGGGGGACAGGATTCACAATGAGCAGTTCTTC. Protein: CASSELGDRIHNEQFF.

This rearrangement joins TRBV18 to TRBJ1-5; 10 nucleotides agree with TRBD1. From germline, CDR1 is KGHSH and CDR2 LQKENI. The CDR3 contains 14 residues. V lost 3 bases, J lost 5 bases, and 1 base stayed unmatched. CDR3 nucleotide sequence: TGTGCCAGCTCACCCGGGACAGGGGATCAGCCCCAGCATTTT. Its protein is CASSPGTGDQPQHF.

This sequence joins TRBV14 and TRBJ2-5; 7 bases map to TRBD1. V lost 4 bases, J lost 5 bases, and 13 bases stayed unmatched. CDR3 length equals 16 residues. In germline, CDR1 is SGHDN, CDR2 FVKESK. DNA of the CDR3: TGTGCCAGCAGCCTAAGGCCGACAGGGTATATGGAGACCCAGTACTTC. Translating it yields CASSLRPTGYMETQYF. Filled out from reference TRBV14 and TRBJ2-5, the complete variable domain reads EAGVTQFPSHSVIEKGQTVTLRCDPISGHDNLYWYRRVMGKEIKFLLHFVKESKQDESGMPNNRFLAERTGGTYSTLKVQPAELEDSGVYFCASSLRPTGYMETQYFGPGTRLLVL.

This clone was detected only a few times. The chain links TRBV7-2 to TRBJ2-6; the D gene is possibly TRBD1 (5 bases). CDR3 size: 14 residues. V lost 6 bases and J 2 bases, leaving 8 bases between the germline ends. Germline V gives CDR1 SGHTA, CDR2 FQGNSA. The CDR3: CASSSRAGANVLTF. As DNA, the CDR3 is TGTGCCAGCAGTTCCAGGGCTGGGGCCAACGTCCTGACTTTC.

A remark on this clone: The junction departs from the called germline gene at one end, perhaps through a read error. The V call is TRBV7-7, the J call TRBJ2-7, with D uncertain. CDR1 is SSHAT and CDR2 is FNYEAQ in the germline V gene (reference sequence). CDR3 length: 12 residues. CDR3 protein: CASSFSPYEQYF. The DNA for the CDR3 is TGTGCTAGCAGCTTTTCTCCCTACGAGCAGTACTTC.

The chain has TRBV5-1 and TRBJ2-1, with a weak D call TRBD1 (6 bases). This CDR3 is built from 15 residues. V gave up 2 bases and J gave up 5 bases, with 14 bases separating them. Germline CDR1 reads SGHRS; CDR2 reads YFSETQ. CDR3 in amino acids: CASSFGDIENNEQFF. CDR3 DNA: TGCGCCAGCAGCTTTGGGGACATAGAGAACAATGAGCAGTTCTTC.

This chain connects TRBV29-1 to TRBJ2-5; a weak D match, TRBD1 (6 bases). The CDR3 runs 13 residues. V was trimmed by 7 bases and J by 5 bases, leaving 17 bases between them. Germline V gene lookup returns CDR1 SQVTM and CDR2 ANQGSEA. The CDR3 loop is CSGARGGGETQYF. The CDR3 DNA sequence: TGCAGCGGAGCCAGGGGCGGCGGGGAGACCCAGTACTTC. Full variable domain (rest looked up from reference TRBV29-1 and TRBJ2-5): SAVISQKPSRDICQRGTSLTIQCQVDSQVTMMFWYRQQPGQSLTLIATANQGSEATYESGFVIDKFPISRPNLTFSTLTVSNMSPEDSSIYLCSGARGGGETQYFGPGTRLLVL.

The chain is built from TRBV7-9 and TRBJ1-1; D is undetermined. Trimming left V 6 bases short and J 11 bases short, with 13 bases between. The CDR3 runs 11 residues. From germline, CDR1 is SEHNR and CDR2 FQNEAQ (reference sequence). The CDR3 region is CASSYKDWAFF. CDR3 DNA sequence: TGTGCCAGCAGTTATAAAGACTGGGCTTTCTTT.

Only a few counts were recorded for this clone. This CDR3 reads CASSIQGATTEAFF. The CDR3 DNA follows: TGTGCCAGCAGTATCCAGGGGGCCACGACTGAAGCTTTCTTT. The chain combines TRBV28 with TRBJ1-1, with 8 bases aligning to TRBD1. CDR1 and CDR2 (germline): MDHEN, SYDVKM. After removal of 5 bases from V and 5 bases from J, the junction contained 7 bases not matched to a gene. The CDR3 is 14 residues long. The full variable domain, rest sourced from reference TRBV28 and TRBJ1-1, is DVKVTQSSRYLVKRTGEKVFLECVQDMDHENMFWYRQDPGLGLRLIYFSYDVKMKEKGDIPEGYSVSREKKERFSLILESASTNQTSMYLCASSIQGATTEAFFGQGTRLTVV.

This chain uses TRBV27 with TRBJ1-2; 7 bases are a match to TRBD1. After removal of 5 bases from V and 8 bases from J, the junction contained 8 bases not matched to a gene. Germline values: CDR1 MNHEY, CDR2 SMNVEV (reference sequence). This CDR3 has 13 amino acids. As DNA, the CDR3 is TGTGCCAGCAGTCTACAACAGGGGATGGGCTACACCTTC. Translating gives CASSLQQGMGYTF.

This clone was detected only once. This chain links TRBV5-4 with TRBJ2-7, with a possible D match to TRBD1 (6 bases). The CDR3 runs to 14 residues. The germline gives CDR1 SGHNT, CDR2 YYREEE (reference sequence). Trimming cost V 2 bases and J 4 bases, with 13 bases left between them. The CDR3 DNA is TGTGCCAGCAGCTTTACAGGGAGAGTATACGAGCAGTACTTC. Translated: CASSFTGRVYEQYF.

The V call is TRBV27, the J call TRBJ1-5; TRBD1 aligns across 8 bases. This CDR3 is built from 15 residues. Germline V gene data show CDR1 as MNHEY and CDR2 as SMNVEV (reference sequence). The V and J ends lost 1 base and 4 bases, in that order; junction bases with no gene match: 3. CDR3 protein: CASSLWGQANQPQHF. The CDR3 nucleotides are TGTGCCAGCAGTTTATGGGGACAGGCTAATCAGCCCCAGCATTTT.

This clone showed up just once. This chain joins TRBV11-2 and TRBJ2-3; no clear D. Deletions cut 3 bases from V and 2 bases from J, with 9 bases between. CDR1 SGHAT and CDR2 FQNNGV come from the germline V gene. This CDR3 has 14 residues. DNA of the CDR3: TGTGCCAGCAGCTTCGGTCGAAACACAGATACGCAGTATTTT. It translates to CASSFGRNTDTQYF.

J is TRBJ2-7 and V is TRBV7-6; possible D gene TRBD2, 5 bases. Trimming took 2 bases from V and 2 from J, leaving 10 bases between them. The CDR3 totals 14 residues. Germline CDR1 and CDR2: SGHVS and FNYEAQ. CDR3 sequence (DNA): TGTGCCAGCAGCTTATCGGGGAAGCCCTACGAGCAGTACTTC. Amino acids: CASSLSGKPYEQYF.

The CDR3 DNA follows: TGTGCCAGCAGCTTCTCCCCCTCCTACAATGAGCAGTTCTTC. Amino acids: CASSFSPSYNEQFF. This sequence joins TRBV7-8 and TRBJ2-1; D is unclear. Germline CDR1 is SGHVS and CDR2 is FQNEAQ. V was shortened by 3 bases and J by 0 bases, with 6 bases between the two germline ends. The CDR3 extends over 14 amino acids.

The CDR3 spells CSARQGEETQYF. CDR3 in DNA: TGCAGCGCCAGACAGGGGGAAGAGACCCAGTACTTC. V and J are TRBV29-1 and TRBJ2-5, with 9 positions matching TRBD1. Germline V gene data show CDR1 as SQVTM and CDR2 as ANQGSEA. V lost 7 bases, J lost 3 bases, and 3 bases stayed unmatched. The CDR3 is 12 amino acids.

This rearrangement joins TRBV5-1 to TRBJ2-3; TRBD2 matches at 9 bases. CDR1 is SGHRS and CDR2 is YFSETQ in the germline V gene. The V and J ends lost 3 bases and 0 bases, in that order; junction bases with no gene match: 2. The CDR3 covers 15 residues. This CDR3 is CASSSTSGSTDTQYF. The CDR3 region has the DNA TGCGCCAGCAGCTCTACTAGCGGGAGCACAGATACGCAGTATTTT. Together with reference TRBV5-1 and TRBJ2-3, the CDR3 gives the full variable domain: KAGVTQTPRYLIKTRGQQVTLSCSPISGHRSVSWYQQTPGQGLQFLFEYFSETQRNKGNFPGRFSGRQFSNSRSEMNVSTLELGDSALYLCASSSTSGSTDTQYFGPGTRLTVL.

The CDR3 nucleotides read TGTGCCAGCAGCGACCTCGGACAATCTGGGGCCAACGTCCTGACTTTC. Translation gives CASSDLGQSGANVLTF. V usage is TRBV11-2 and J usage is TRBJ2-6, with D possibly being TRBD1 (5 bases). The CDR3 is 16 amino acids. V gave up 5 bases and J gave up 1 base, with 12 bases separating them. CDR1 and CDR2 from the germline V gene are SGHAT and FQNNGV.

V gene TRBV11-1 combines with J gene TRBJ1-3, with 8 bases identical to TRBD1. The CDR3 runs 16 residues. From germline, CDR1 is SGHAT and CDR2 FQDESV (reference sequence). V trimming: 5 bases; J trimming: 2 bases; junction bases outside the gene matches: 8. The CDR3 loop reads CASSTTGVGTGNTIYF. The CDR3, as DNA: TGTGCCAGCAGCACGACAGGGGTTGGAACTGGAAACACCATATATTTT.